This T cell receptor (beta chain) was recorded in a study of tumor-infiltrating lymphocytes in primary liver carcinoma (TCRdb year 2017). Looking at the study overall: Between late 2015 and March 2016, roughly 5 patients in China with histopathologically diagnosed primary liver carcinoma had their tumors surgically resected. Of the five patients (three men and two women, aged 30 to 69 years), four had hepatocellular carcinoma and one had combined HCC and intrahepatic cholangiocarcinoma. The five patients had tumors of stage T1-T3 N0M0, with maximum diameters ranging from 4.2 to 10 cm. Each sample produced roughly 3.65 to 7.13 million productive TCRbeta reads, and read depth showed no significant difference between tissue types. For each liver tumor, the study sampled five regions along with adjacent normal tissue and blood, and applied TCRbeta repertoire sequencing, expression microarrays and whole-exome sequencing. TCRbeta repertoire sequencing covered roughly 35 specimens from 5 patients: around 25 tumor regions, 5 adjacent noncancerous liver tissues and 5 peripheral blood samples. High reproducibility was observed for the technical replicate repertoires, with mean shared-clone rates around 0.9 and correlation coefficients above 0.98.

General findings and caveats noted by the study authors: Because the samples were bulk and unsorted, CD4+ and CD8+ T cell repertoires could not be compared. The study included only 4 to 6 patients, and the authors note findings should be validated in a larger study. Only the TCR beta chain was sequenced, so true repertoire diversity is likely underestimated because unpaired alpha chains were not captured. Consistent with antigen-driven expansion, pairs of tumor regions showed higher repertoire overlap (mean roughly 35%) than either tumor-adjacent pairs (around 17%) or tumor-blood pairs (around 14%). The top 250 clones accounted for a significantly greater share of the repertoire in tumors than in blood (p = 0.039).

TCRbeta-specific cDNA was reverse-transcribed from around 0.45 ug total RNA using a constant-region primer and ProtoScript II reverse transcriptase. Three nested multiplex PCR rounds, following a slightly modified ARM-PCR procedure, were used to build the TCRbeta libraries. The first two PCR rounds used multiplex TRBV1-TRBV30 forward primers with a Cbeta reverse primer, each for 10 cycles. Sample barcodes and Illumina adapters were attached in a final 25-cycle PCR using Deep VentR polymerase. Before sequencing, amplicons of 200-500 bp were purified from gel using a QIAquick gel extraction kit. The TCRbeta amplicons were sequenced with 250-bp paired-end reads on an Illumina HiSeq 2500. Per the authors' processing: Trimmomatic v0.33 was used to quality-trim the reads, and FLASH v1.2.11 was used to merge paired reads so that full CDR3 sequences could be recovered. MiGEC v1.2.1b assigned V, D and J germline segments to the rearranged TCRbeta sequences. VDJtools v1.0.0 computed clonotype statistics and Shannon-Wiener diversity indices. Except for diversity analysis, only the 250 most abundant clonotypes of each sample were used in subsequent analyses to reduce sampling bias. TCRdb took the public reads, trimmed them with fastp at Q25, ran MiXCR for clone calling and kept in-frame beta chains. Identical CDR3 protein sequences are pooled into one entry, listed with their most common genes and DNA. The V and J calls were not made by the authors but by TCRdb's processing. Within this sample are about 180,000 distinct CDR3 sequences, with about 60% of them counted one time only. The ten largest clones represent approximately 65% of the sample.

CDR1 ENHRY and CDR2 SYGVKD were looked up in the germline V gene. V is trimmed back by 2 bases and J by 10 bases, and the junction contains 9 bases that no gene match accounts for. The CDR3 runs 14 residues from the cysteine to the phenylalanine. Only the CDR3 region is kept as DNA, spanning 42 bases read in frame from base 1. TRIzol reagent was used to extract blood RNA from unsorted whole blood, while the DNeasy Blood & Tissue kit provided the germline DNA. At the time of sampling, the patients had chronic HBV infection and had not received any treatment. Before surgery, 3 to 5 milliliters of peripheral blood were collected into K2EDTA tubes. In this sample, this clonotype turned up a few times. Its antigen is still unknown. No per-base quality is available; no much larger clone lies one base away.

Recombination connected TRBV10-3 to TRBJ2-3; TRBD1 lines up with 7 middle nucleotides. Source material: peripheral blood. This clonotype originated in a man in his forties with primary liver carcinoma and hepatitis B virus infection. The DNA sequence reads TGTGCCATCAGTGAGGGGACAGAACCTATGGCGCAGTATTTT. The translation is CAISEGTEPMAQYF.